This TCR beta chain was identified in a study of response to subunit inactivated influenza vaccine. Regarding the study as a whole: Authors suggested few new T cells are recruited by each seasonal influenza vaccination.

A single record per CDR3 protein comes from TCRdb applying MiXCR to the RT-PCR reads. The sample lists roughly 500,000 distinct CDR3 sequences; 15% to 20% were seen once. This clonotype turned up a few times. Antigen unknown. The CDR3 covers 16 residues. The V end was cut by 6 bases, the J end by 6 bases, with 20 bases between. This sequence was found in a man aged 50 to 69 who received an inactivated influenza vaccine. The sample here was CD4+ T cells sorted from PBMCs, taken 23 to 25 months after vaccination. The chain links TRBV12-3 or TRBV12-4 to TRBJ2-2, with D possibly being TRBD2 (6 bases). The CDR3: CASSHVPGRGSGELFF. Written as DNA, the CDR3 is TGTGCCAGCAGCCACGTCCCGGGACGGGGGTCCGGGGAGCTGTTTTTT.